In its sample, the clone carrying this T cell receptor beta chain was seen many times. The antigen remains unidentified. The cDNA was generated through 5'RACE incorporating 10-nucleotide random UMIs. One entry per CDR3 protein, called by TCRdb with MiXCR from the 5' RACE reads. The profile covers 27,000 or so distinct CDR3 sequences, with 20% to 25% appearing a single time and around 16% taken by the ten largest. The data were obtained in a study of neurological immune-mediated disorders. The germline V gene encodes CDR1 SSHAT and CDR2 FNYEAQ (reference sequence). The CDR3 loop spans 15 amino acids. V shed 5 bases and J 6 bases; nucleotides not matched to a gene: 3. Study-wide findings and caveats: Whereas HTLV-1-associated myelopathy showed the most TCR clonal expansion, multiple sclerosis showed the least, with levels below those of healthy controls.

The TCR was taken from a woman aged 60-75 years in good health. The source material was PBMCs. This rearrangement joins TRBV7-7 to TRBJ2-3, with TRBD2 matching 15 bases. The DNA for the CDR3 is TGTGCCAGCAGCCTCGGGACTAGCGGGAGGGATACGCAGTATTTT. The encoded protein is CASSLGTSGRDTQYF.